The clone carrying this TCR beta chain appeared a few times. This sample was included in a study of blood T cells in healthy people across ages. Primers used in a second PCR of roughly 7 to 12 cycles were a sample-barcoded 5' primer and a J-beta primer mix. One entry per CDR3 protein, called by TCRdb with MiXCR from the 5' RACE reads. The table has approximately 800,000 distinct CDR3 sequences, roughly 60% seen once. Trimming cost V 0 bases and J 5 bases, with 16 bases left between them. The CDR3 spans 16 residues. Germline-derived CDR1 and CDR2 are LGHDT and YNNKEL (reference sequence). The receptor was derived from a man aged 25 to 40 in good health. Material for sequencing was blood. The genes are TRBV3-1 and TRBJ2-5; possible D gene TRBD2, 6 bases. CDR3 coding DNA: TGTGCCAGCAGCCAAGATCTAGCGTCCTTTGGGGAGACCCAGTACTTC. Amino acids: CASSQDLASFGETQYF.